The source of this T cell receptor (beta chain) is a study of T-cell reconstitution after alpha-beta-depleted transplantation in children (TCRdb year 2016). Study-level background: Using TCR repertoire profiling, the study quantitatively followed how T-cell immune reconstitution unfolded in children after TCRalphabeta/CD19-depleted allogeneic hematopoietic cell transplantation. Study-wide conclusions, independent of this receptor: Hyperexpanded clone frequencies declined over subsequent months; after one year, T-cell counts and TCRbeta diversity were mostly attributed to newly produced T cells. The apparently early recovery of alphabetaT-cell counts about two months after transplant reportedly depended on only several hundred rapidly expanded clones that came from non-depleted graft cells. In some patients, the high TCRbeta diversity seen at day 60 was put down to recipient T cells and intrathymic progenitors that had survived conditioning.

Receptors were amplified or captured by PCR. The data were produced on an Illumina HiSeq 2500. TCR library preparation used molecular barcoding, with unique molecular identifiers applied to normalize quantification of the TCRbeta repertoire. The raw public reads went through TCRdb reprocessing: fastp at Q25, MiXCR clone calling, in-frame beta chains kept. Each entry merges the rows of one CDR3 protein and shows their most common DNA and genes. In all, the sample holds fewer than 350,000 distinct CDR3 sequences, and around a tenth of those were seen once. 23% of the sample is in the top ten clones. This sample's treatment or condition label indicates: allogeneic hematopoietic cell transplantation with graft depleted of TCRalphabeta T cells and CD19 B cells. The transplant recipients were children given TCRalphabeta/CD19-depleted allogeneic hematopoietic cell grafts. Remarks on this clonotype: What antigen it recognizes has not been identified. No much larger clone is present one base from it, and per-base qualities are unavailable.

The V and J ends are trimmed by 5 bases and 4 bases, leaving 20 bases between them. The CDR3 has 16 amino acids, counting the end cysteine and phenylalanine. The retained sequence is limited to the CDR3, 48 bases, with the frame set at the first base. The source of this sequence is a male patient between 2 and 10 years old who had a stem cell transplant for chronic granulomatous disease, so the T cells may come from the graft donor. This receptor chain uses TRBV12-3 or TRBV12-4 and TRBJ2-5, and perhaps TRBD1 as D gene, on 5 matching bases. Specimen: peripheral blood, collected 180 days after TCRalphabeta/CD19-depleted stem cell transplant. The CDR3 has the sequence CASSDHPRQRRETQYF. The nucleotides are TGTGCCAGCAGTGACCATCCGAGACAGAGAAGAGAGACCCAGTACTTC.